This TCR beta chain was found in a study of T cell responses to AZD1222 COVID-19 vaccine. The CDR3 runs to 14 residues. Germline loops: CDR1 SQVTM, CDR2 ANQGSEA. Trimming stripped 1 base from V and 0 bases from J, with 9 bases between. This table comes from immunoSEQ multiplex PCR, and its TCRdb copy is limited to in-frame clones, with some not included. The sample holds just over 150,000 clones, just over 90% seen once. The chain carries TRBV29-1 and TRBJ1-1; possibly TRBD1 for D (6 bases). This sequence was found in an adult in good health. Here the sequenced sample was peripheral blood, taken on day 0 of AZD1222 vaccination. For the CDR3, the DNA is TGCAGCGTTGAAGTACAGGGATTGAACACTGAAGCTTTCTTT. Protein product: CSVEVQGLNTEAFF. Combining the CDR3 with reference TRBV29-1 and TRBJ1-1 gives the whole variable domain SAVISQKPSRDICQRGTSLTIQCQVDSQVTMMFWYRQQPGQSLTLIATANQGSEATYESGFVIDKFPISRPNLTFSTLTVSNMSPEDSSIYLCSVEVQGLNTEAFFGQGTRLTVV.